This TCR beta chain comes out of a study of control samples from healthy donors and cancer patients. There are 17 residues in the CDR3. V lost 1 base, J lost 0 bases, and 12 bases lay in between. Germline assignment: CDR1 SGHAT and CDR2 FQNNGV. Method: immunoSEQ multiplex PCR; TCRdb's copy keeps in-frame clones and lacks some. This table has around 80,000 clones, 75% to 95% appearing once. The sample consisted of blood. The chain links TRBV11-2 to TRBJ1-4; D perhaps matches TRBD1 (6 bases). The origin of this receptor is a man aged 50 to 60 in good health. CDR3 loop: CASSLGGQYATNEKLFF. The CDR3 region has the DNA TGTGCCAGCAGCTTAGGGGGACAATATGCAACTAATGAAAAACTGTTTTTT. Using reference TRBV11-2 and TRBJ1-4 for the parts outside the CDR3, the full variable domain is EAGVAQSPRYKIIEKRQSVAFWCNPISGHATLYWYQQILGQGPKLLIQFQNNGVVDDSQLPKDRFSAERLKGVDSTLKIQPAKLEDSAVYLCASSLGGQYATNEKLFFGSGTQLSVL.